These 25 T cell receptor beta chains originate from one sample sequenced in a study of blood T cell repertoires in COVID-19. Method: immunoSEQ multiplex PCR; TCRdb's copy keeps in-frame clones and lacks some. Of more than 95,000 clones detected, around 85% appear once; the ten largest clones hold roughly 17%. The material sequenced was peripheral blood. These TCRs come from a man younger than 40 with COVID-19, enrolled during active disease.

This clone was recorded a few times. V usage is TRBV28 and J usage is TRBJ2-3; D is unclear. This CDR3 spans 16 amino acids. Germline V gives CDR1 MDHEN, CDR2 SYDVKM. With 5 bases removed from V and 2 bases from J, the gap between germline ends came to 17 bases. CDR3 sequence: CASSLRLRISTDTQYF. The CDR3 DNA reads as TGTGCCAGCAGTCTTCGACTGAGAATTTCCACAGATACGCAGTATTTT.

The CDR3 protein is CASSGQGASLDEKLFF. The CDR3, as DNA: TGCGCCAGCAGCGGACAGGGGGCAAGCCTCGATGAAAAACTGTTTTTT. This chain connects TRBV5-1 to TRBJ1-4; 11 positions agree with TRBD1. J was trimmed by 6 bases and V by 4 bases; bases with no gene match: 8. This CDR3 comprises 16 residues. Looked up from germline, CDR1 is SGHRS and CDR2 is YFSETQ. The whole variable domain, remainder taken from reference TRBV5-1 and TRBJ1-4, is KAGVTQTPRYLIKTRGQQVTLSCSPISGHRSVSWYQQTPGQGLQFLFEYFSETQRNKGNFPGRFSGRQFSNSRSEMNVSTLELGDSALYLCASSGQGASLDEKLFFGSGTQLSVL.

The J gene is TRBJ1-1, the V gene TRBV11-2; TRBD1 aligns across 8 bases. V lost 7 bases and J lost 3; bases outside the gene matches: 4. The CDR3 has 13 residues. CDR1 and CDR2 from the germline V gene are SGHAT and FQNNGV. CDR3: CASMQGADTEAFF. CDR3 DNA sequence: TGTGCCAGCATGCAGGGGGCAGACACTGAAGCTTTCTTT.

This sequence joins TRBV10-3 and TRBJ1-3, with D maybe TRBD1 (6 bases). The V end lost 5 bases, the J end lost 4 bases, and 9 bases lay between the germline ends. The CDR3 runs to 13 residues. Germline CDR1 and CDR2: ENHRY and SYGVKD. CDR3 nucleotide sequence: TGTGCCATCAGTACAGGGTTGGGAAACACCATATATTTT. This sequence encodes CAISTGLGNTIYF.

This clone was seen a few times. V gene TRBV7-9 combines with J gene TRBJ2-3, with a weak D call TRBD1 (6 bases). CDR3 length: 16 amino acids. V was trimmed by 4 bases and J by 1 base, leaving 15 bases between them. Germline V gives CDR1 SEHNR, CDR2 FQNEAQ (reference sequence). Written as DNA, the CDR3 is TGTGCCAGCAGCTCAAGGACAGTCCAGGGCACAGATACGCAGTATTTT. Translation gives CASSSRTVQGTDTQYF. Variable domain in full (rest from reference TRBV7-9 and TRBJ2-3): DTGVSQNPRHKITKRGQNVTFRCDPISEHNRLYWYRQTLGQGPEFLTYFQNEAQLEKSRLLSDRFSAERPKGSFSTLEIQRTEQGDSAMYLCASSSRTVQGTDTQYFGPGTRLTVL.

The gene calls are TRBV28 and TRBJ2-1; possibly TRBD2 for D (6 bases). There are 13 residues in the CDR3. Trimming shortened V by 7 bases and J by 6 bases, and 13 bases separated the two germline ends. Per germline, CDR1 MDHEN and CDR2 SYDVKM. The chain's CDR3 is CASTAGWRNEQFF. Written as DNA, the CDR3 is TGTGCCAGCACGGCGGGATGGCGCAATGAGCAGTTCTTC.

The rearrangement uses TRBV6-5 and TRBJ2-7, with 7 bases lining up with TRBD1. Germline V gene data show CDR1 as MNHEY and CDR2 as SVGAGI. The junction had 9 bases not matched to a gene; V was cut back by 5 bases and J by 2 bases. The CDR3 covers 15 residues. CDR3 bases: TGTGCCAGCAGTAGGGACGGGACAGTCCCCTACGAGCAGTACTTC. Translation: CASSRDGTVPYEQYF.

The rearrangement joins TRBV29-1 to TRBJ2-1, with 8 positions matching TRBD1. In germline, CDR1 is SQVTM, CDR2 ANQGSEA. V trimming: 7 bases; J trimming: 4 bases; junction bases outside the gene matches: 6. This CDR3 spans 13 amino acids. The CDR3, as DNA: TGCAGCGCCTGGACAGGGAGGTACAATGAGCAGTTCTTC. This codes for CSAWTGRYNEQFF.

The chain is built from TRBV6-5 and TRBJ2-5; 7 bases match TRBD2. Germline V gene data show CDR1 as MNHEY and CDR2 as SVGAGI. This CDR3 comprises 14 residues. J lost 5 bases, V lost 0 bases, and 3 bases had no gene match. As DNA, the CDR3 is TGTGCCAGCAGTTACTCGGGAGGGCGGGAGACCCAGTACTTC. Translated, it gives CASSYSGGRETQYF.

The chain joins TRBV11-3 to TRBJ1-2; 8 positions agree with TRBD1. The V gene's germline CDR1 is SGHNT and CDR2 YENEEA. The CDR3 spans 16 residues. V shed 2 bases, J shed 3 bases, and the junction held 8 bases outside the gene matches. CDR3: CASSLHPGQGDYGYTF. The CDR3, as DNA: TGTGCCAGCAGCTTACACCCCGGACAGGGTGACTATGGCTACACCTTC.

This clone has just one count. The DNA for the CDR3 is TGTGCCAGCAGCTTGGGGGGTAACGGGGAAGAGACCCAGTACTTC. Amino acids: CASSLGGNGEETQYF. V gene TRBV5-6 combines with J gene TRBJ2-5, with a possible D match to TRBD2 (5 bases). Trimming cost V 0 bases and J 3 bases, with 12 bases left between them. There are 15 residues in the CDR3. Germline V gene data show CDR1 as SGHDT and CDR2 as YYEEEE.

V is TRBV18 and J is TRBJ1-2, with TRBD1 matching 7 bases. The V gene's germline CDR1 is KGHSH and CDR2 LQKENI. CDR3 length: 17 residues. After removal of 3 bases from V and 0 bases from J, the junction contained 10 bases not matched to a gene. This chain's CDR3 is CASSPRGVQLTNYGYTF. DNA for the CDR3: TGTGCCAGCTCACCCAGGGGGGTCCAACTGACTAACTATGGCTACACCTTC.

The chain couples TRBV28 to TRBJ2-1; the D is unclear. Germline V lookup: CDR1 MDHEN, CDR2 SYDVKM. Trimming took 6 bases from V and 0 from J, leaving 9 bases between them. CDR3 length: 14 residues. CDR3 loop: CASSPRISYNEQFF. The CDR3 region has the DNA TGTGCCAGCAGCCCGAGGATCTCCTACAATGAGCAGTTCTTC.

This chain connects TRBV18 to TRBJ1-2; no reliable D call. Germline assignment: CDR1 KGHSH and CDR2 LQKENI. The V end lost 8 bases, the J end lost 2 bases, and 15 bases lay between the germline ends. CDR3 size: 14 residues. The CDR3 loop reads CASTSYGENYGYTF. Written as DNA, the CDR3 is TGTGCCAGCACCTCTTATGGGGAGAACTATGGCTACACCTTC.

The J gene is TRBJ2-7, the V gene TRBV6-5; 8 bases fit TRBD1. This CDR3 spans 13 amino acids. CDR1 is MNHEY, CDR2 SVGAGI, per germline. V trimming: 7 bases; J trimming: 4 bases; junction bases outside the gene matches: 6. CDR3 in amino acids: CASKAGGRYEQYF. Here the CDR3 DNA reads TGTGCCAGCAAAGCAGGGGGCCGGTACGAGCAGTACTTC.

This chain uses TRBV12-5 with TRBJ1-5, with 7 bases matching TRBD1. Germline V gene sequence: CDR1 LGHNT, CDR2 FRNRAP. J was trimmed by 6 bases and V by 1 base; bases with no gene match: 6. The CDR3 runs 15 residues. CDR3 sequence reads: CASGLGQGASQPQHF. As DNA, the CDR3 is TGTGCTAGTGGTTTGGGACAGGGCGCCAGTCAGCCCCAGCATTTT.

This sequence joins TRBV4-2 and TRBJ2-2, with 7 bases fitting TRBD1. Per the germline V gene, CDR1 is LGHNA and CDR2 is YNFKEQ. With V trimmed by 8 bases and J by 5 bases, 8 bases remained unmatched. CDR3 length: 14 residues. CDR3 residues: CASGDRVDTGELFF. In DNA, the CDR3 is TGTGCCAGCGGGGACAGAGTCGATACCGGGGAGCTGTTTTTT.

The chain has TRBV7-3 and TRBJ1-2; D is possibly TRBD1 (5 bases). Germline V gene sequence: CDR1 SGHTA, CDR2 FQGTGA. V gave up 2 bases and J gave up 4 bases, with 8 bases separating them. This CDR3 is built from 13 residues. This CDR3 reads CASSLDRSYGYTF. In DNA form, the CDR3 reads TGTGCCAGCAGCTTAGACAGATCCTATGGCTACACCTTC.

This clone was recorded once. The chain has TRBV13 and TRBJ2-2; 12 bases line up with TRBD1. Germline-derived CDR1 and CDR2 are PRHDT and FYEKMQ (reference sequence). The CDR3 runs 16 residues. The junction had 7 bases not matched to a gene; V was cut back by 4 bases and J by 7 bases. DNA for the CDR3: TGTGCCAGCAGCTGGCGGGACAGGGGGCCGAACGGGGAGCTGTTTTTT. It codes for CASSWRDRGPNGELFF.

The chain joins TRBV28 to TRBJ2-3; TRBD1 is a possible D gene (6 bases). The CDR3 loop spans 17 amino acids. V lost 4 bases and J 0 bases, leaving 17 bases between the germline ends. Germline CDR1 reads MDHEN; CDR2 reads SYDVKM. The CDR3 DNA sequence: TGTGCCAGCAGTTCCGAACGAACGGGACACAGCACAGATACGCAGTATTTT. It is translated as CASSSERTGHSTDTQYF.

The rearrangement joins TRBV28 to TRBJ2-5, with 12 bases aligning to TRBD2. V gave up 6 bases and J gave up 2 bases; unmatched junction bases: 7. The CDR3 runs to 16 residues. Germline V gene data show CDR1 as MDHEN and CDR2 as SYDVKM. Here the CDR3 reads CASRGRLAGAQETQYF. The CDR3 region has the DNA TGTGCCAGCAGGGGAAGACTAGCGGGAGCACAAGAGACCCAGTACTTC.

The chain has TRBV18 and TRBJ2-7, with a weak D call TRBD2 (7 bases). Per germline, CDR1 KGHSH and CDR2 LQKENI. The CDR3 runs 15 residues. With 3 bases removed from V and 2 bases from J, the gap between germline ends came to 14 bases. The CDR3 sequence is CASSPRGGGPYEQYF. In DNA form, the CDR3 reads TGTGCCAGCTCACCTCGAGGGGGAGGGCCCTACGAGCAGTACTTC.

The rearrangement links TRBV7-2 to TRBJ1-4, with D unclear. Per the germline V gene, CDR1 is SGHTA and CDR2 is FQGNSA. This CDR3 spans 11 amino acids. Trimming removed 10 bases at V and 0 bases at J, with 3 bases between. CDR3 in amino acids: CAIATNEKLFF. In DNA form, the CDR3 reads TGTGCCATCGCAACTAATGAAAAACTGTTTTTT.

This chain uses TRBV3-1 (or the pseudogene TRBV3-2) with TRBJ2-7, with D tentatively TRBD1 (6 bases). V was trimmed by 0 bases and J by 2 bases, leaving 11 bases between them. The CDR3 has 15 residues. CDR1 and CDR2 (germline): LGHDT, YNNKEL (reference sequence). The CDR3 loop is CASSQEATGPYEQYF. In DNA form, the CDR3 reads TGTGCCAGCAGCCAAGAAGCGACAGGCCCCTACGAGCAGTACTTC.

This rearrangement joins TRBV6-1 to TRBJ1-3; no firm D call. Trimming cost V 1 base and J 0 bases, with 7 bases left between them. The V gene's germline CDR1 is MNHNS and CDR2 SASEGT. The CDR3 is 15 residues long. CDR3 coding DNA: TGTGCCAGCAGTGAAGAGGAGGCCTCTGGAAACACCATATATTTT. Encoded protein: CASSEEEASGNTIYF.